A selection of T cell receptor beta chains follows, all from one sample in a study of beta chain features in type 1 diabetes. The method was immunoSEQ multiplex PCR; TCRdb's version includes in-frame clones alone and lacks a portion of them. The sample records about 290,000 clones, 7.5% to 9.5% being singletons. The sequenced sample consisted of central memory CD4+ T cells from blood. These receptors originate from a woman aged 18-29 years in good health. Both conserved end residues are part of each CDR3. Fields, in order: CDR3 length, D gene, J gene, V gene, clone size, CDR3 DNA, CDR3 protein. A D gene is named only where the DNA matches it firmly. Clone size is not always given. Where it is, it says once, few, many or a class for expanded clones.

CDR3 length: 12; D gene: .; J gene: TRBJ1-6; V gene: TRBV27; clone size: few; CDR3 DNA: TGTGCCAGCAGTTTTGTTAATTCACCCCTCCACTTT; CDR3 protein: CASSFVNSPLHF
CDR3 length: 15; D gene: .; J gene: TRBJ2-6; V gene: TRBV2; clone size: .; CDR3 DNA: TGTGCCAGCAGGAGCCAGTCCTCTGGGGCCAACGTCCTGACTTTC; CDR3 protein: CASRSQSSGANVLTF
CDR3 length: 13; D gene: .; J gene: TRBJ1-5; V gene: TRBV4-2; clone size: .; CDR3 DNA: TGTGCCAGCAGCTTGGACCTAAATCAGCCCCAGCATTTT; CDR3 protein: CASSLDLNQPQHF
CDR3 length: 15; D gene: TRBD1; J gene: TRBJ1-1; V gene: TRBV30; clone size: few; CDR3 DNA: TGTGCCTGGAGTGTAAGTGGTACAGGGGGCACTGAAGCTTTCTTT; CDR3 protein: CAWSVSGTGGTEAFF
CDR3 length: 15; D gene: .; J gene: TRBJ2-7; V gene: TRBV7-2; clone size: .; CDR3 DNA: TGTGCCAGCAGCCGAGGACTGACAGTTCCCTACGAGCAGTACTTC; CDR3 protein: CASSRGLTVPYEQYF
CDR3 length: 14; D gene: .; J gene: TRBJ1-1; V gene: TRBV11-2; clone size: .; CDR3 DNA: TGTGCCAGCAGCTTTTATGAGGGACGGACTGAAGCTTTCTTT; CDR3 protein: CASSFYEGRTEAFF
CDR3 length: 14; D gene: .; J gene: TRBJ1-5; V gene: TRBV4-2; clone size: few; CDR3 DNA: TGTGCCAGCAGCCAAGATCCAGGGGATCAGCCCCAGCATTTT; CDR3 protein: CASSQDPGDQPQHF
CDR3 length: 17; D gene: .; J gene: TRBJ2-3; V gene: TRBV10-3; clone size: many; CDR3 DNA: TGTGCCATCGGGGTGACTAGTGGCGGGGCTCCTACAGATACGCAGTATTTT; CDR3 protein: CAIGVTSGGAPTDTQYF
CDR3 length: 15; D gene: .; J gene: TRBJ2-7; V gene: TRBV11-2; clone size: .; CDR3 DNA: TGTGCCAGCAGCTCGGCGCGGCAGGGGTCCTACGAGCAGTACTTC; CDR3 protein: CASSSARQGSYEQYF
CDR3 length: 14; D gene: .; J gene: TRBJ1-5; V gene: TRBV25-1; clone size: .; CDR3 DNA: TGTGCCAGCAGTGCTCAGAATAGCAATCAGCCCCAGCATTTT; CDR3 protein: CASSAQNSNQPQHF
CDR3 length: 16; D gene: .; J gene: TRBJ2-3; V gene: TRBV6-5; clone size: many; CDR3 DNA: TGTGCCAGCAGTTACCCACAGGGAGCCCGCACAGATACGCAGTATTTT; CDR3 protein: CASSYPQGARTDTQYF
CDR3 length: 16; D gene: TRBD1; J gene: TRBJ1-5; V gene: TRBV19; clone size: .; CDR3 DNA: TGTGCCAGTAGTATAGCCGGACAGGGACACAATCAGCCCCAGCATTTT; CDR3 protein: CASSIAGQGHNQPQHF
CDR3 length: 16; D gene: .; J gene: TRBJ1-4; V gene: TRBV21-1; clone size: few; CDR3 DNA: TGTGCCAGCAGGCCCATTACCAGGGTCCCGGGTGAAAAACTGTTTTTT; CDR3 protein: CASRPITRVPGEKLFF
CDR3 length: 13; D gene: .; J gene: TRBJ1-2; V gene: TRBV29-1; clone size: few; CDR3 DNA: TGCAGCGTCCAAAGCGCCGCGAACTATGGCTACACCTTC; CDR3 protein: CSVQSAANYGYTF
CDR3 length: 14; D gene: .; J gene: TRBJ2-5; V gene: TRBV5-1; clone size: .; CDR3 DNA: TGCGCCAGCAGCTTGGCTGGGACGAGGGAGACCCAGTACTTC; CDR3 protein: CASSLAGTRETQYF
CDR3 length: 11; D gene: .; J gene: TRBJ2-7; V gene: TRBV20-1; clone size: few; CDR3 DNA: TGCAGTGCGCAGACCCAAAGGGAGCAGTACTTC; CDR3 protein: CSAQTQREQYF
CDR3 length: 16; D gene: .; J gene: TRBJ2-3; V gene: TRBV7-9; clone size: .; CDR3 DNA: TGCGCCAGCAGCCAAGATCTCGCTAGCTCGGCAGATACGCAGTATTTT; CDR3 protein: CASSQDLASSADTQYF
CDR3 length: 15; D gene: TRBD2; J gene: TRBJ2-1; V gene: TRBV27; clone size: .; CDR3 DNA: TGTGCCAGCCAAAACGGGGGGACCACCTACAATGAGCAGTTCTTC; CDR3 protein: CASQNGGTTYNEQFF
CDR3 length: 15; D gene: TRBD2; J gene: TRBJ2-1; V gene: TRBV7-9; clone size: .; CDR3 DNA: TGTGCCAGCAGCTTAGATGCTAGCGGCTACAATGAGCAGTTCTTC; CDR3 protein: CASSLDASGYNEQFF
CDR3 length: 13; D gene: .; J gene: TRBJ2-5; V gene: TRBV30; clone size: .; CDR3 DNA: TGTGCCTGGAGTAACCAACTATTAGAGACCCAGTACTTC; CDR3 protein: CAWSNQLLETQYF
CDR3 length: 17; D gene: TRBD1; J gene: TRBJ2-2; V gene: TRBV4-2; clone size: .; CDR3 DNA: TGTGCCAGCAGCCAAGATGGGGACAGCGCGAACACCGGGGAGCTGTTTTTT; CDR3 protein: CASSQDGDSANTGELFF
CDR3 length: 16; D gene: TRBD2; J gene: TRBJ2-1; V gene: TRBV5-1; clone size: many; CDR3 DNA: TGCGCCAGCAGCTTACTAGCGGAGAGCTCCTACAATGAGCAGTTCTTC; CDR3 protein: CASSLLAESSYNEQFF
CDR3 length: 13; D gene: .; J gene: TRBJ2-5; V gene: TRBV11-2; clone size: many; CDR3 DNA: TGTGCCAGCAGCACTTACTCTGGCGAGACCCAGTACTTC; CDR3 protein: CASSTYSGETQYF
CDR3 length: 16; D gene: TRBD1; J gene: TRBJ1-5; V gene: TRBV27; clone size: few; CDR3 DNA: TGTGCCAGCAGCGGACAGGGTTCCAAAAGTAATCAGCCCCAGCATTTT; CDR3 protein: CASSGQGSKSNQPQHF
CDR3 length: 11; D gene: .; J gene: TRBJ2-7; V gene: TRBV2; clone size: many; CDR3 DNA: TGTGCCAGCAGGGAATCCTACGAGCAGTACTTC; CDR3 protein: CASRESYEQYF
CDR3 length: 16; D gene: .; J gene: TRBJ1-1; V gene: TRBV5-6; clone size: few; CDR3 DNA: TGTGCCAGCAGCTTTTATTACGACAGACCAAACACTGAAGCTTTCTTT; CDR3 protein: CASSFYYDRPNTEAFF
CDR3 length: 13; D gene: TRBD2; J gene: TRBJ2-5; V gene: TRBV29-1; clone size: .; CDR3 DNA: TGCAGCGTCGGCTGGGGGAGGGCAGAGACCCAGTACTTC; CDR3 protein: CSVGWGRAETQYF
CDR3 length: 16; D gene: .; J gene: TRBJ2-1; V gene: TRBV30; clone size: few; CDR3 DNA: TGTGCCTGGAGTGGGGGTCGGGTGAGCTCCTACAATGAGCAGTTCTTC; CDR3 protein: CAWSGGRVSSYNEQFF
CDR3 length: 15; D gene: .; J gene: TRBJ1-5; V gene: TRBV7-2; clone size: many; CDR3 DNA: TGTGCCAGCAGCCCCCAGGCAGGGAGCAATCAGCCCCAGCATTTT; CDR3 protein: CASSPQAGSNQPQHF
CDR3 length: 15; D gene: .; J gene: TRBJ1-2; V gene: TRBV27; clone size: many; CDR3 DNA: TGTGCCAGCAGTTCCGGACACAATAGTCCCTATGGCTACACCTTC; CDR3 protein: CASSSGHNSPYGYTF
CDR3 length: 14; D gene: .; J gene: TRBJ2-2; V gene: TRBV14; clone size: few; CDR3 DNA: TGTGCCAGCAGCCGTAAATCGTTGGGCGGGGAGCTGTTTTTT; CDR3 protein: CASSRKSLGGELFF
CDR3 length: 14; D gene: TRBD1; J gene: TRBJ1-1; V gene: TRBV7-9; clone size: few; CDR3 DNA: TGTGCCAGCAGCCTAGGACAGGTAAACACTGAAGCTTTCTTT; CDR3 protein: CASSLGQVNTEAFF
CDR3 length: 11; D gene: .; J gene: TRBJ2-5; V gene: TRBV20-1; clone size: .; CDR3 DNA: TGCAGTGCCGGGGGTTTAGAGACCCAGTACTTC; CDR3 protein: CSAGGLETQYF
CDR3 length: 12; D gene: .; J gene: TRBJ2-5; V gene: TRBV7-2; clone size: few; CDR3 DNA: TGTGCCAGCAGCGCATCAACAGAGACCCAGTACTTC; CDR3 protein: CASSASTETQYF
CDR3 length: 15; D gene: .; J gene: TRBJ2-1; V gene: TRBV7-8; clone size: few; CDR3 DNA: TGTGCCAGCGCATCAAGAAACCGACAGACGAATGAGCAGTTCTTC; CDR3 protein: CASASRNRQTNEQFF
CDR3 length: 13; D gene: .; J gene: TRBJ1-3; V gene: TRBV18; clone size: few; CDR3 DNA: TGTGCCAGCTCACCGCAGTACGGAAACACCATATATTTT; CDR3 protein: CASSPQYGNTIYF
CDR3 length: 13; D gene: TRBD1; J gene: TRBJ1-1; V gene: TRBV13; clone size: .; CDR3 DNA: TGTGCCAGCATCATGACAGGGTTCACTGAAGCTTTCTTT; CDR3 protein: CASIMTGFTEAFF
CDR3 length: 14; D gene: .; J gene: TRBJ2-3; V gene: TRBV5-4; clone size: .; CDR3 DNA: TGTGCCAGCAGCTTGGATAGCCACACAGATACGCAGTATTTT; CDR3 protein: CASSLDSHTDTQYF
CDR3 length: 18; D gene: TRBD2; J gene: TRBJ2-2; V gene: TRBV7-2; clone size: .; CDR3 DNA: TGTGCCAGCAGCCCGCTCCCACAGACTAGCTTGAACACCGGGGAGCTGTTTTTT; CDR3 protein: CASSPLPQTSLNTGELFF
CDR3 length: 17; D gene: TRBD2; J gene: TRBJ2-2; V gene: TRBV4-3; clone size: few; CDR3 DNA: TGCGCCAGCAGCCAAGATGCTCCGGGACTATCAACCGGGGAGCTGTTTTTT; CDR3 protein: CASSQDAPGLSTGELFF
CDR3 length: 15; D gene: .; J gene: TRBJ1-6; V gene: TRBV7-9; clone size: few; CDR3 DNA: TGTGCCAGCAGCGGAAAGGGGAAGGGGGATTCACCCCTCCACTTT; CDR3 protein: CASSGKGKGDSPLHF
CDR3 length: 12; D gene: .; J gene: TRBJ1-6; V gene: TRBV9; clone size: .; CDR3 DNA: TGTGCCAGCAGCCAACTTAGGTCACCCCTCCACTTT; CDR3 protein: CASSQLRSPLHF
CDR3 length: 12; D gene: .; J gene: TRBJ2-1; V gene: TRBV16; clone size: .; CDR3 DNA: TGTGCCAGCAGCCAAACGGGAAATGAGCAGTTCTTC; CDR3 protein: CASSQTGNEQFF
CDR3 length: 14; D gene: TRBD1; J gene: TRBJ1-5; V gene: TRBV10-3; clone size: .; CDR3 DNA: TGTGCCATCAGTCCGGACAGGGCCAATCAGCCCCAGCATTTT; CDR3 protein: CAISPDRANQPQHF
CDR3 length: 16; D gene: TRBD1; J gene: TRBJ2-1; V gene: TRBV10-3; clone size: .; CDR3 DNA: TGTGCCATCAGGAAAGGAAGCGGGACAGGGAACAATGAGCAGTTCTTC; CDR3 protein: CAIRKGSGTGNNEQFF
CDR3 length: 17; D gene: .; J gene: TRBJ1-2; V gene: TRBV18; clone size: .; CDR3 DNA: TGTGCCAGCTCACCCACCGGGGGAGGGTCTATCAACTATGGCTACACCTTC; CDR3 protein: CASSPTGGGSINYGYTF
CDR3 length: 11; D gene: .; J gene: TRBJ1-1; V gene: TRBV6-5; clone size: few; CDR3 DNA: .; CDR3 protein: CASTNTLKLSF
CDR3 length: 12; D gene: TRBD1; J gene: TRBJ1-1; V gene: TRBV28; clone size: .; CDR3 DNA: TGTGCCAGTAAGGGGGCGGACACTGAAGCTTTCTTT; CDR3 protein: CASKGADTEAFF
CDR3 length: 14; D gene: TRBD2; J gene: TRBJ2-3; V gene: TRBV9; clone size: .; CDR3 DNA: TGTGCCAGCAGCCCGAGGGGACTAGCGGGAACGCAGTATTTT; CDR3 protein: CASSPRGLAGTQYF
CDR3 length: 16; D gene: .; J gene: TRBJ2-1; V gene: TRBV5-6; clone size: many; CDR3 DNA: TGTGCCAGCAGCTTGGTGCGCTTCTCAAGTATTAATGAGCAGTTCTTC; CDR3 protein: CASSLVRFSSINEQFF